This T cell receptor beta chain came from a study of PD-L1 blockade in urothelial cancer. The CDR3 has 11 amino acids. Between the trimmed V and J ends, which lost 7 bases and 6 bases, there was a span of 7 bases. Germline V lookup: CDR1 LNHDA, CDR2 SQIVND (reference sequence). The data were produced by immunoSEQ multiplex PCR, yet TCRdb's version contains in-frame clones alone and is incomplete. The table has about 110,000 clones, approximately 85% seen once. This clone is a singleton in its sample. The chain uses TRBV19 and TRBJ1-5; D ambiguous. This receptor was taken from a man in his forties or fifties with urothelial cancer. This specimen was PBMCs, taken around atezolizumab (anti-PD-L1) treatment. CDR3 nucleotide sequence: TGTGCCAGTACGGTCTGTCAGCCCCAGCATTTT. Its translation: CASTVCQPQHF.